Listed here are 15 T cell receptor beta chains from one sample, sequenced in a study of breast tumors, draining lymph nodes, adjacent tissues. MiXCR was run by TCRdb on the multiplex PCR reads, yielding one entry per CDR3 protein. Among about 230,000 distinct CDR3 sequences, roughly 32% were seen once, and the ten largest hold 1.2% to 1.5%. Breast cancer patients provided tissue from their axillary draining lymph nodes. Specimen: axillary lymph node tissue. The receptors here all came from a female donor with breast cancer. Some clones in this sample may be carry-over from other donors' samples.

The CDR3: CASSQDFGPVGNEQFF. CDR3 bases: TGTGCCAGCAGCCAAGATTTTGGACCAGTTGGGAATGAGCAGTTCTTC. This chain uses TRBV3-1 with TRBJ2-1; the D is unclear. Trimming left V 0 bases short and J 7 bases short, with 16 bases between. The CDR3 consists of 16 residues. Germline V lookup: CDR1 LGHDT, CDR2 YNNKEL (reference sequence).

The rearrangement uses TRBV6-2 or TRBV6-3 and TRBJ2-2; 12 bases align to TRBD2. V gave up 6 bases and J gave up 5 bases; unmatched junction bases: 4. Germline V gene lookup returns CDR1 MNHEY and CDR2 SVGEGT. The CDR3 extends over 15 amino acids. The CDR3 loop reads CASRTSGRSTGELFF. In DNA, the CDR3 is TGTGCCAGCAGGACTAGCGGGAGATCGACCGGGGAGCTGTTTTTT.

In its sample, this clonotype was seen many times. The rearrangement joins TRBV28 to TRBJ1-3; 7 bases align to TRBD1. V trimming: 9 bases; J trimming: 1 base; junction bases outside the gene matches: 9. Germline CDR1 MDHEN, CDR2 SYDVKM. The CDR3 is 15 amino acids. CDR3: CASLTGEGSGNTIYF. As DNA, the CDR3 is TGTGCCAGTCTCACAGGGGAAGGATCTGGAAACACCATATATTTT.

This clonotype was detected ten times or more. The chain employs TRBV6-6 and TRBJ2-2, with 8 bases that match TRBD1. Germline loops: CDR1 MNHNY, CDR2 SVGAGI (reference sequence). The CDR3 loop spans 14 amino acids. V was pared by 5 bases and J by 7 bases, with 6 bases of the junction left unmatched. The DNA of the CDR3 is TGTGCCAGCAGTCCTCAGGGGGCCATCGGGGAGCTGTTTTTT. As protein: CASSPQGAIGELFF.

The chain links TRBV20-1 to TRBJ2-4; 7 nucleotides match TRBD2. CDR1 DFQATT and CDR2 SNEGSKA come from the germline V gene (reference sequence). Trimming cost V 2 bases and J 2 bases; bases outside gene matches: 15. The CDR3 is 18 residues long. For the CDR3, the DNA is TGCAGTGCTAGATTTATCGGGCTAGCGGCAGACTCCAAAAACATTCAGTACTTC. Translation: CSARFIGLAADSKNIQYF.

The V and J genes are TRBV7-2 and TRBJ2-5, with a weak D call TRBD2 (6 bases). CDR3 length: 15 amino acids. In germline, CDR1 is SGHTA, CDR2 FQGNSA. CDR3 region: CVGSKTRTYQETQYF. The DNA of the CDR3 is TGTGTCGGCAGCAAGACTAGGACCTACCAAGAGACCCAGTACTTC.

The chain recombines TRBV28 with TRBJ1-4; tentatively, D is TRBD1 (5 bases). The CDR3 is 14 amino acids. Germline CDR1 reads MDHEN; CDR2 reads SYDVKM. Trimming pared 6 bases from V and 2 bases from J, leaving 10 bases between. The CDR3 nucleotides are TGTGCCAGCAGACGCGGGGGTACTAATGAAAAACTGTTTTTT. Protein: CASRRGGTNEKLFF.

The chain uses TRBV7-4 and TRBJ2-7; the match to TRBD2 covers 13 bases. Trimming cost V 5 bases and J 7 bases; bases outside gene matches: 8. The CDR3 consists of 15 residues. Germline CDR1 reads SGHVT; CDR2 reads SQSDAQ. CDR3 in DNA: TGTGCCAGCAGCCCCATTGGACTAGCGGGAGTTGAGCAGTACTTC. As protein: CASSPIGLAGVEQYF.

This clonotype occurred many times. The chain combines TRBV7-9 with TRBJ2-2; 7 bases are shared with TRBD2. Germline V CDR1 and CDR2: SEHNR, FQNEAQ (reference sequence). CDR3 length: 15 amino acids. V trimming: 5 bases; J trimming: 7 bases; junction bases outside the gene matches: 10. The CDR3 DNA reads as TGTGCCAGCAGCCGAGCGGGACTTCACGTCGGGGAGCTGTTTTTT. Translated, it gives CASSRAGLHVGELFF. Full variable domain (remainder filled in from reference TRBV7-9 and TRBJ2-2): DTGVSQNPRHKITKRGQNVTFRCDPISEHNRLYWYRQTLGQGPEFLTYFQNEAQLEKSRLLSDRFSAERPKGSFSTLEIQRTEQGDSAMYLCASSRAGLHVGELFFGEGSRLTVL.

The V call is TRBV6-6, the J call TRBJ2-4; a possible D gene is TRBD2 (5 bases). There are 16 residues in the CDR3. Trimming removed 6 bases from V and 0 bases from J, with 15 bases in between. Germline CDR1 is MNHNY and CDR2 is SVGAGI (reference sequence). The CDR3 DNA sequence: TGTGCCAGCAGACCCGAGAGGGCTTTAGCCAAAAACATTCAGTACTTC. It yields the protein CASRPERALAKNIQYF.

This clonotype showed up many times. Germline is not matched at one junction end, which may reflect a read error. For the CDR3, the DNA is TGTGCCAGCAGCCCCCCAGGGGACGGGGCCAACGTCCTGACTTTC. Its protein is CASSPPGDGANVLTF. The chain is built from TRBV5-1 and TRBJ2-6, with TRBD1 as a possible D gene (6 bases). The length of the CDR3 is 15 residues. Germline CDR1 is SGHRS and CDR2 is YFSETQ.

On this clonotype: Just one base apart from a much larger clone, this may be a read error. The V call is TRBV15, the J call TRBJ1-1, with D hard to call. With 0 bases removed from V and 8 bases from J, the gap between germline ends came to 10 bases. This CDR3 comprises 13 residues. Per germline, CDR1 LNHNV and CDR2 YYDKDF (reference sequence). CDR3: CATSRDPVGEAFF. The CDR3 region has the DNA TGTGCCACCAGCAGAGATCCGGTAGGGGAAGCTTTCTTT.

The V gene is TRBV19, the J gene TRBJ2-4; perhaps TRBD1 as D (6 bases). The CDR3 covers 16 residues. Trimming pared 4 bases from V and 0 bases from J, leaving 13 bases between. CDR1 is LNHDA and CDR2 is SQIVND in the germline V gene (reference sequence). CDR3 DNA: TGTGCCAGTAGTACCCAGGACAGCGTAGCCAAAAACATTCAGTACTTC. Its translation: CASSTQDSVAKNIQYF.

The rearrangement uses TRBV5-4 and TRBJ2-7; TRBD1 aligns across 7 bases. The V and J ends lost 4 bases and 6 bases, in that order; junction bases with no gene match: 7. CDR1 SGHNT and CDR2 YYREEE come from the germline V gene (reference sequence). The CDR3 length is 13 residues. The CDR3 DNA reads as TGTGCCAGCAGCCTCGAGACAGGGAGCGAGCAGTACTTC. Translation gives CASSLETGSEQYF.

This clonotype was counted ten times or more. This sequence joins TRBV19 and TRBJ2-2; the D gene is possibly TRBD1 (6 bases). The germline V and J ends were trimmed by 3 bases and 1 base, with 9 bases remaining between them. The CDR3 loop spans 15 amino acids. In germline, CDR1 is LNHDA, CDR2 SQIVND (reference sequence). DNA for the CDR3: TGTGCCAGTAGTATTGCACAGGGGAACACCGGGGAGCTGTTTTTT. Its translation: CASSIAQGNTGELFF.